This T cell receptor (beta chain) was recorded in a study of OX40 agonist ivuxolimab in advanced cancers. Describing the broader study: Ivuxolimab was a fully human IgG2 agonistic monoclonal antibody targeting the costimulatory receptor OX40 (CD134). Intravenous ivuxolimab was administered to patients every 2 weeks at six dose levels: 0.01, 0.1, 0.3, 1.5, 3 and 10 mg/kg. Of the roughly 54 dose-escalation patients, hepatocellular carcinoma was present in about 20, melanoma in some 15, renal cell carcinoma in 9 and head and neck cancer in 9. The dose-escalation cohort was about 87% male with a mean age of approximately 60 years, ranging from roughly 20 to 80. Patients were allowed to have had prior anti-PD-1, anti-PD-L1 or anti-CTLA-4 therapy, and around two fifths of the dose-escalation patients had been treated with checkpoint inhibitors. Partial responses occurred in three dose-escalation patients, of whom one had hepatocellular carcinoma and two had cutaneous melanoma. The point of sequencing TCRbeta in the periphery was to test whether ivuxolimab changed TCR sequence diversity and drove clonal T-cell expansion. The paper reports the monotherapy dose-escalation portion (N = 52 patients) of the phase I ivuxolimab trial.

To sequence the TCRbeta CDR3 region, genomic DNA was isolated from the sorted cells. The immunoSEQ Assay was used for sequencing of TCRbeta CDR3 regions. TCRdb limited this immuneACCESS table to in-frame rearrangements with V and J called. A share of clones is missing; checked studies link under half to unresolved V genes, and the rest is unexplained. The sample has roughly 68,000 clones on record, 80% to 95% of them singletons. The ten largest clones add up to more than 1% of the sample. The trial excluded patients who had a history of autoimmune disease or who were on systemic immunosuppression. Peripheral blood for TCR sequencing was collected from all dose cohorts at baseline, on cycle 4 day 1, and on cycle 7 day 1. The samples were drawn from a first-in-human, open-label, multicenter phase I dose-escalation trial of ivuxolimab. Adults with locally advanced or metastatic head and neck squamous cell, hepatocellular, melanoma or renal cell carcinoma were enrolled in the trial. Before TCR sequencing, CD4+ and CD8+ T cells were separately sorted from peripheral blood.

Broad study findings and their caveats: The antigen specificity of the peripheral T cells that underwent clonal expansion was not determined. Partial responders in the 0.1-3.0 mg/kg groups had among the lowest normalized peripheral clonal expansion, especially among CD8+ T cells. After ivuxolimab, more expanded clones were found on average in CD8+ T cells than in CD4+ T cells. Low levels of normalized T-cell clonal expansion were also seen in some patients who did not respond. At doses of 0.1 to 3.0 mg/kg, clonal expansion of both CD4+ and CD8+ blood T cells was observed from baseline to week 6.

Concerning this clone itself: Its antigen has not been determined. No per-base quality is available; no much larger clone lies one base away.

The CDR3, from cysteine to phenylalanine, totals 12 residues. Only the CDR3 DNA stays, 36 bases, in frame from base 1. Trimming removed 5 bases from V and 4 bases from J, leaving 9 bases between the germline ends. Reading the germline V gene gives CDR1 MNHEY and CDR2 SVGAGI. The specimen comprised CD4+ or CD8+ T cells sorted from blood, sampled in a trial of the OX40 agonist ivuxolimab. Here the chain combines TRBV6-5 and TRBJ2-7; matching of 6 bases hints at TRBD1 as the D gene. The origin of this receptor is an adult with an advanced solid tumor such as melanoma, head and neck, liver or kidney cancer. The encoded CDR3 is CASSEQGYEQYF. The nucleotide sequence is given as TGTGCCAGCAGTGAACAGGGTTACGAGCAGTACTTC.